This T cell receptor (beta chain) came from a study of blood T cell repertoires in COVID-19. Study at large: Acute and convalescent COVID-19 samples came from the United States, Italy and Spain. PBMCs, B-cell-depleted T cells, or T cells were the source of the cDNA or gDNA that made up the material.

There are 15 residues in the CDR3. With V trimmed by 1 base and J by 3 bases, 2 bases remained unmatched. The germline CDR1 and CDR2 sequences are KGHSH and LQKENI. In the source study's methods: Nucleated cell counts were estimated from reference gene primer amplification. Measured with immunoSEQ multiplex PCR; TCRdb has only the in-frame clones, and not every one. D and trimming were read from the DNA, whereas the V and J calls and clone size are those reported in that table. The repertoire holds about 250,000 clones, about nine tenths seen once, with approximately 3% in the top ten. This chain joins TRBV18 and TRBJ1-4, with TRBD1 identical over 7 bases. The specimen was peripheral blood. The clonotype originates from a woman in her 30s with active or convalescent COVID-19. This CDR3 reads CASSPHRGPNEKLFF. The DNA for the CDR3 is TGTGCCAGCTCACCACATAGGGGGCCTAATGAAAAACTGTTTTTT.